This T cell receptor (beta chain) is from a study of blood T cells in healthy people across ages. Total RNA amounts of at least 5.5 micrograms were extracted per sample. Germline V gene sequence: CDR1 KGHDR, CDR2 SFDVKD. Trimming cost V 2 bases and J 7 bases; bases outside gene matches: 6. The CDR3 extends over 15 amino acids. The second PCR ran roughly 6 to 11 cycles with a sample-barcoded 5' primer and J-beta primers. From the 5' RACE reads, TCRdb called clonotypes with MiXCR, one entry per CDR3 protein. The repertoire holds just over 1 million distinct CDR3 sequences, around 45% seen once, with around 18% in the top ten.

V is TRBV24-1 and J is TRBJ2-1; 8 bases agree with TRBD1. The source of this sequence is an older woman in good health. Sample: blood. This CDR3 is CATSDSRTGRNEQFF. The CDR3 DNA reads TGTGCCACCAGTGATTCTCGGACAGGGAGGAATGAGCAGTTCTTC.